The sequence of this T cell receptor (beta chain) was determined in a study of blood T cell repertoires in COVID-19. Germline V CDR1 and CDR2: SGHVS, FNYEAQ. The CDR3 has 15 residues. Deletions cut 5 bases from V and 0 bases from J, with 14 bases between. Profiled with immunoSEQ multiplex PCR; TCRdb holds only in-frame clones, not every one. The data show 160,000 or so clones, around 83% seen once. The chain carries TRBV7-6 and TRBJ2-7, with a tentative D call TRBD1 (6 bases). The specimen was peripheral blood. The source of this sequence is a human donor in a cohort sampled during active COVID-19. CDR3 nucleotide sequence: TGTGCCAGCAGCCGTACAGGACAGAACTCCTACGAGCAGTACTTC. Residues: CASSRTGQNSYEQYF.